This T cell receptor (beta chain) was retrieved from a study of tumor-infiltrating lymphocytes in primary liver carcinoma. Study at large: Tumors were staged T1-T3 N0M0 and measured 4.2 to 10 cm across.

The input was 400 to 500 ng total RNA; TCR beta cDNA was made from it with a constant-region primer. TCR beta libraries came from three nested multiplex PCR rounds using slightly modified ARM-PCR. With TRBV1-TRBV30 forward primers and a C-beta reverse primer, the first two PCR rounds were run for 10 cycles each. TCRdb used MiXCR to reprocess the multiplex PCR reads, holding one entry per CDR3 protein. The table includes about 120,000 distinct CDR3 sequences, about 68% detected once. V lost 0 bases and J 6 bases, leaving 8 bases between the germline ends. The CDR3 contains 13 residues. CDR1 and CDR2 (germline): ENHRY, SYGVKD. This clonotype was detected ten times or more. The antigen is undetermined. From 20-30 mg of unsorted bulk tissue, DNA and RNA were co-extracted together. General study points: Merely some 8-24% of top clones spanned all five tumor regions. Between tumor regions, pairs overlapped more than tumor-adjacent and tumor-blood pairs did.

The material sequenced was liver tumor tissue from sampling region 1. Specified subset: tumor region T1, superior pole. This sequence joins TRBV10-3 and TRBJ2-5; the D gene is possibly TRBD2 (6 bases). The TCR was taken from a woman aged 60-75 years with primary liver carcinoma and hepatitis B virus infection. The CDR3 bases are TGTGCCATCAGTGAGTCGGAGGGACAGACCCAGTACTTC. Encoded protein: CAISESEGQTQYF.